This TCR beta chain originates from a study of regulatory T cells in long-lasting Graves disease. Building the TCR beta libraries relied on iRepertoire HTBI primers, and CDR3 regions underwent Arm-PCR. TCRdb reprocessed the multiplex PCR reads via MiXCR and lists one record per CDR3 protein. The repertoire has some 560,000 distinct CDR3 sequences, about 16% of them found once; the top ten carry roughly 25%. Time point here: newly diagnosed GD, antithyroid drugs for less than 3 months. After RNA was extracted from PBMCs, the TCR library was made from it. Under American Thyroid Association guidelines, Graves' disease was diagnosed. This CDR3 has 16 residues. The ends lost 5 bases at V and 0 bases at J; junction bases unmatched: 7. This clonotype was seen more than once but under ten times. These same records also appear under a second study, on T cells in Graves' hyperthyroidism and ophthalmopathy. That paper adds: For Graves' hyperthyroidism to be stable, ophthalmopathy could not progress within 18 months.

Specimen: peripheral blood mononuclear cells (PBMCs), collected at new diagnosis, from a patient treated with antithyroid drugs. The chain joins TRBV12-3 or TRBV12-4 to TRBJ1-3; 7 bases line up with TRBD1. The origin of this receptor is a woman aged 40 to 65 with Graves disease. The CDR3 sequence: CASSKYRGVSGNTIYF. The DNA of the CDR3 is TGTGCCAGCAGTAAATACAGGGGAGTCTCTGGAAACACCATATATTTT.